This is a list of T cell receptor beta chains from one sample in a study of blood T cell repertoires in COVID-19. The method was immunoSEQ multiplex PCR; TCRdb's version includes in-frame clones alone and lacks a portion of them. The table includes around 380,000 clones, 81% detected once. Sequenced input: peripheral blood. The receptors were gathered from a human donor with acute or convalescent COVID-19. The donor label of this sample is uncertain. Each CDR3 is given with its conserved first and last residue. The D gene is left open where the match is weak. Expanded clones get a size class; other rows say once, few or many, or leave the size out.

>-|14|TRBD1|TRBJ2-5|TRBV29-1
TGCAGCGCGGCCCGGCAACAGGGGCGAGAGACCCAGTACTTC
CSAARQQGRETQYF
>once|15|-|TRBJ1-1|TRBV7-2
TGTGCCAGCAGCTCACACCAGGGAGGGACCACTGAAGCTTTCTTT
CASSSHQGGTTEAFF
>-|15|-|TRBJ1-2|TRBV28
TGTGCCAGCAGCCTCACCAGGGGTTCCTACTATGGCTACACCTTC
CASSLTRGSYYGYTF
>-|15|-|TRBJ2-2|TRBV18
TGTGCCAGCTCACCCGCAACGATCCAGTTCGGGGAGCTGTTTTTT
CASSPATIQFGELFF
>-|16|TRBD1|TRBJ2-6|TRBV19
TGTGCCAGTAGTATCAACAGGGGGAGCGGGGCCAACGTCCTGACTTTC
CASSINRGSGANVLTF
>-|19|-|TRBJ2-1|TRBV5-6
TGTGCCAGCAGCTTCCAGGGGGCCTTGGCGGGAGTGACCTACAATGAGCAGTTCTTC
CASSFQGALAGVTYNEQFF
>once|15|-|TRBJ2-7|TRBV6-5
TGTGCCAGCAGTTTATTCGTGACTAGAATCCACGAGCAGTACTTC
CASSLFVTRIHEQYF
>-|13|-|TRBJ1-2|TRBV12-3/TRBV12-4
TGTGCCAGCAGCTTACTTGCTAACTATGGCTACACCTTC
CASSLLANYGYTF
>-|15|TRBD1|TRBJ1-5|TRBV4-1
TGCGCCAGCAGCCAAGCTGACAGGGGATATCAGCCCCAGCATTTT
CASSQADRGYQPQHF
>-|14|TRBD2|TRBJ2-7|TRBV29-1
TGCAGCGTTGATGGGACTAGCGGAGCCTACGAGCAGTACTTC
CSVDGTSGAYEQYF
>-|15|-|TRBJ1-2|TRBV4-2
TGTGCCAGCAGCCAAGGACAGAACCCCAACTATGGCTACACCTTC
CASSQGQNPNYGYTF
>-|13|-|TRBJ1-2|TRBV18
TGTGCCAGCTCCGAAGGGGTCCACTATGGCTACACCTTC
CASSEGVHYGYTF
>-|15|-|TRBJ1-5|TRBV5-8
TGTGCCAGCAGCCCTAGAGGACAGCATAATCAGCCCCAGCATTTT
CASSPRGQHNQPQHF
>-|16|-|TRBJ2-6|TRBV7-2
TGTGCCAGCACCCAATACGGGGGTACTGGGGCCAACGTCCTGACTTTC
CASTQYGGTGANVLTF
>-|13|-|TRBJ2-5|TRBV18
TGTGCCAGCTCACCAACGACACAGGGGACCCAGTACTTC
CASSPTTQGTQYF
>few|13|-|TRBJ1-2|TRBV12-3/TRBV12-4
TGTGCCAGCAGTTTTCGGGAAAACTATGGCTACACCTTC
CASSFRENYGYTF
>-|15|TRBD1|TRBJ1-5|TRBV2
TGTGCCAGCAGGGGACAGGGGCTTGGCAATCAGCCCCAGCATTTT
CASRGQGLGNQPQHF
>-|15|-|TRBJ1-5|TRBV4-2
TGTGCCAGCAGCCAAGAAACGGGGAGCAATCAGCCCCAGCATTTT
CASSQETGSNQPQHF